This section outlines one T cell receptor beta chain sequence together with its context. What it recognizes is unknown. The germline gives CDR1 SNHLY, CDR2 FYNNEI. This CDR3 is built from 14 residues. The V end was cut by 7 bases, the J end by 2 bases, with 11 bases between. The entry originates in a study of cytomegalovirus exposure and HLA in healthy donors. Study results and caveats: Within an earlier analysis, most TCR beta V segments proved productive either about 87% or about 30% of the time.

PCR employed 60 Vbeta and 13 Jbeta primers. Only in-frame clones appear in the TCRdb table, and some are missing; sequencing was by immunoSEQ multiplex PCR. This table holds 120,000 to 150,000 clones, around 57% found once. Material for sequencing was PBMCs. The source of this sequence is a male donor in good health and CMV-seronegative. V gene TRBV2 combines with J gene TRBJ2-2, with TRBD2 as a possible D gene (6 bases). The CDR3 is CASNWDSNTGELFF. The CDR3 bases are TGTGCCAGCAATTGGGACTCCAACACCGGGGAGCTGTTTTTT.